What follows are 5 T cell receptor beta chains derived from one specimen sequenced in a study of metastatic and nonmetastatic thyroid tumors. TCRdb re-called the PCR reads with MiXCR. The sample shows 20,000 to 25,000 clones, roughly 19% of them seen only once. Every patient was untreated before thyroid surgery. The specimen was blood. These receptors all come from a male donor with papillary thyroid cancer or a benign thyroid nodule (not recorded which). Some clones in this sample may be carry-over from other donors' samples.

This clone was counted many times. This chain links TRBV4-3 with TRBJ2-6; the match to TRBD1 covers 11 bases. CDR3 length: 21 residues. CDR1 is LGHNA and CDR2 is YSLEER in the germline V gene. J lost 0 bases, V lost 4 bases, and 14 bases had no gene match. CDR3 DNA sequence: TGCGCCAGCAGCCCTCTTAGGCAGGACAGGGGGCTTCACTCTGGGGCCAACGTCCTGACTTTC. Translating it yields CASSPLRQDRGLHSGANVLTF.

The rearrangement joins TRBV2 to TRBJ2-1; 9 positions match TRBD2. The germline V gene encodes CDR1 SNHLY and CDR2 FYNNEI. The CDR3 is made up of 13 amino acids. Unmatched junction bases numbered 2, after V lost 6 bases and J lost 5 bases. Here the CDR3 reads CASSLAGNNEQFF. As DNA, the CDR3 is TGTGCCAGCAGCCTAGCGGGAAACAATGAGCAGTTCTTC.

The chain couples TRBV6-2 or TRBV6-3 to TRBJ2-5; D remains ambiguous. V was cut by 0 bases and J by 1 base, with 6 bases left in between. The CDR3 is 14 amino acids. Per the germline V gene, CDR1 is MNHEY and CDR2 is SVGEGT. For the CDR3, the DNA is TGTGCCAGCAGTTACTCTTCAGGCCAAGAGACCCAGTACTTC. Protein product: CASSYSSGQETQYF.

This clone is medium-sized (0.01 to 0.1%) in the sample. The chain links TRBV27 to TRBJ1-2; tentatively, D is TRBD1 (5 bases). Per germline, CDR1 MNHEY and CDR2 SMNVEV (reference sequence). CDR3 size: 18 residues. The V end lost 3 bases, the J end lost 1 base, and 21 bases lay between the germline ends. The CDR3 protein is CASSLTSVGAKGNYGYTF. The CDR3 DNA reads as TGTGCCAGCAGTTTGACGTCGGTTGGGGCGAAGGGTAACTATGGCTACACCTTC.

This clone was detected many times. V and J are TRBV7-9 and TRBJ2-7, with 7 bases fitting TRBD2. The germline V gene has CDR1 SEHNR and CDR2 FQNEAQ (reference sequence). The J segment lost 4 bases and the V segment lost 2 bases, leaving 2 bases of the junction unmatched. The CDR3 runs 13 residues. The CDR3 here is CASSLTSEYEQYF. For the CDR3, the DNA is TGTGCCAGCAGCTTAACTAGCGAGTACGAGCAGTACTTC.